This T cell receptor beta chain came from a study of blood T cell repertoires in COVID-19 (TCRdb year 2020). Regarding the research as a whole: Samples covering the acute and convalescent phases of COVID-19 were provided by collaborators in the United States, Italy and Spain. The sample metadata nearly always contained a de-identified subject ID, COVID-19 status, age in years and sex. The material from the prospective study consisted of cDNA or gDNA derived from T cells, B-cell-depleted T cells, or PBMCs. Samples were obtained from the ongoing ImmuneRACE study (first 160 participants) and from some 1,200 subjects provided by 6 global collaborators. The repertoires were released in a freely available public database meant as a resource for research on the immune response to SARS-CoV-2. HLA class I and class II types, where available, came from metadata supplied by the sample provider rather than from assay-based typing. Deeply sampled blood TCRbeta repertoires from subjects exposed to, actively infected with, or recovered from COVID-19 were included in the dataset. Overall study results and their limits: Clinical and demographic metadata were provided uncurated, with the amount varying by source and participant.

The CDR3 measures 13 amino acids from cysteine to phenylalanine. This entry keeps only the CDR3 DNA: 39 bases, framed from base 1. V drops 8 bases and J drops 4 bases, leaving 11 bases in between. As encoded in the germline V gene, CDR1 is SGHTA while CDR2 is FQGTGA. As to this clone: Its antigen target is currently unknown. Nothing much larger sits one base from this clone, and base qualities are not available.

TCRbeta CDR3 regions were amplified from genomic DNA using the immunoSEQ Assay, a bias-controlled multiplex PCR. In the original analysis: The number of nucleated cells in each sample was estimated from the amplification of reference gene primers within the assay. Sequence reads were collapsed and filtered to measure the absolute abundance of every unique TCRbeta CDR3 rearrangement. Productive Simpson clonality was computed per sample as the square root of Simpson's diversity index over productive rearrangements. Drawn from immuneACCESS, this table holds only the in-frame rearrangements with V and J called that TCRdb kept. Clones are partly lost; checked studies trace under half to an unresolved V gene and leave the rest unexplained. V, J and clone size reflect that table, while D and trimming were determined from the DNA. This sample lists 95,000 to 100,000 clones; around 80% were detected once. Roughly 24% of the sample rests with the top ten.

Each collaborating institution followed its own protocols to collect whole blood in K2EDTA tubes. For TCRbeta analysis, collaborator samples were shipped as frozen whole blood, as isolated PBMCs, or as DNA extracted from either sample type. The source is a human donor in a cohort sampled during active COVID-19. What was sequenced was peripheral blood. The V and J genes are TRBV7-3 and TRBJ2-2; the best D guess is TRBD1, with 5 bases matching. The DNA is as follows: TGTGCCAGCTGTCCCCAGGGCACCGGGGAGCTGTTTTTT. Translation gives CASCPQGTGELFF. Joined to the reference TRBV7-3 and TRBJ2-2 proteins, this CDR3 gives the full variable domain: GAGVSQTPSNKVTEKGKYVELRCDPISGHTALYWYRQSLGQGPEFLIYFQGTGAADDSGLPNDRFFAVRPEGSVSTLKIQRTERGDSAVYLCASCPQGTGELFFGEGSRLTVL.